Below are 15 T cell receptor beta chains sequenced from a single sample in a study of cytomegalovirus exposure and HLA in healthy donors. The primer mix had 60 Vbeta and 13 Jbeta primers. The protocol was immunoSEQ multiplex PCR, while the TCRdb copy is restricted to in-frame clones and leaves out a portion. The data show around 45,000 clones, around 56% seen once. The sequencing sample was made of PBMCs. The receptors here all came from a man in his sixties in good health and CMV-seronegative.

In this sample, this clone turned up many times. This chain joins TRBV9 and TRBJ1-1; tentative D call: TRBD1 (5 bases). Trimming pared 3 bases from V and 4 bases from J, leaving 13 bases between. The germline CDR1 and CDR2 sequences are SGDLS and YYNGEE. This CDR3 region has 14 residues. In DNA, the CDR3 is TGTGCCAGCAGCGAAATGGACACAGCCACTGAAGCTTTCTTT. Translating it yields CASSEMDTATEAFF. Combining the CDR3 with reference TRBV9 and TRBJ1-1 gives the whole variable domain DSGVTQTPKHLITATGQRVTLRCSPRSGDLSVYWYQQSLDQGLQFLIQYYNGEERAKGNILERFSAQQFPDLHSELNLSSLELGDSALYFCASSEMDTATEAFFGQGTRLTVV.

V is TRBV29-1 and J is TRBJ1-2; 8 nucleotides align to TRBD1. Per germline, CDR1 SQVTM and CDR2 ANQGSEA. V shed 7 bases, J shed 5 bases, and the junction held 6 bases outside the gene matches. The CDR3 loop spans 12 amino acids. CDR3 amino acids: CSGSDRAYGYTF. CDR3 sequence (DNA): TGCAGCGGGTCGGACAGGGCTTATGGCTACACCTTC.

This clone turned up a few times. This rearrangement joins TRBV7-9 to TRBJ2-1, with D possibly TRBD1 on 7 matching bases. V dropped 4 bases and J dropped 8 bases, with 18 bases sitting between them. In germline, CDR1 is SEHNR, CDR2 FQNEAQ (reference sequence). CDR3 length: 15 amino acids. CDR3 amino acids: CASSSQARGVDEQFF. In DNA, the CDR3 is TGTGCCAGCAGCTCGCAGGCCAGGGGGGTCGATGAGCAGTTCTTC.

A note on this clone: Other DNA sequences in the same sample also yield this CDR3. The chain is built from TRBV5-1 and TRBJ2-7, with 9 bases aligning to TRBD1. In germline, CDR1 is SGHRS, CDR2 YFSETQ. V dropped 1 base and J dropped 4; count of bases not matched to a gene: 6. The CDR3 totals 15 residues. The CDR3 loop is CASSLLGQGTYEQYF. CDR3 DNA: TGCGCCAGCAGCTTGTTGGGACAGGGTACTTACGAGCAGTACTTC. Using reference TRBV5-1 and TRBJ2-7 for the parts outside the CDR3, the full variable domain is KAGVTQTPRYLIKTRGQQVTLSCSPISGHRSVSWYQQTPGQGLQFLFEYFSETQRNKGNFPGRFSGRQFSNSRSEMNVSTLELGDSALYLCASSLLGQGTYEQYFGPGTRLTVT.

There are a few counts of this clone. This chain joins TRBV19 and TRBJ1-1, with 7 positions matching TRBD1. The germline CDR1 and CDR2 sequences are LNHDA and SQIVND (reference sequence). The CDR3 is 14 amino acids. With V trimmed by 7 bases and J by 1 base, 6 bases remained unmatched. For the CDR3, the DNA is TGTGCCAGTACCTCGGGACAGACGAACACTGAAGCTTTCTTT. Encoded protein: CASTSGQTNTEAFF.

The rearrangement joins TRBV29-1 to TRBJ1-1; no clear D. This CDR3 has 13 amino acids. V was clipped by 4 bases and J by 2 bases, with 11 bases between them. The V gene's germline CDR1 is SQVTM and CDR2 ANQGSEA. The CDR3 protein is CSVGPVPNTEAFF. The CDR3 DNA is TGCAGCGTTGGCCCGGTCCCAAACACTGAAGCTTTCTTT.

The genes are TRBV5-1 and TRBJ2-5, with 9 nucleotides matching TRBD1. From germline, CDR1 is SGHRS and CDR2 YFSETQ. V lost 4 bases and J lost 4; bases outside the gene matches: 5. This CDR3 contains 14 residues. CDR3 sequence: CASSPSTGGETQYF. CDR3 DNA sequence: TGCGCCAGCAGCCCTTCGACAGGGGGAGAGACCCAGTACTTC.

This sequence joins TRBV5-1 and TRBJ1-1, with a tentative D call TRBD1 (6 bases). The germline V gene has CDR1 SGHRS and CDR2 YFSETQ. The CDR3 covers 13 residues. V was pared by 7 bases and J by 1 base, with 11 bases between. The CDR3 protein is CASCTGSNTEAFF. The CDR3 DNA follows: TGCGCCAGCTGTACAGGGTCGAACACTGAAGCTTTCTTT.

This clone was found once. The chain couples TRBV5-1 to TRBJ1-6, with 9 bases identical to TRBD1. The trim removed 4 bases at V and 10 bases at J, leaving 6 bases unmatched. The CDR3 runs to 14 residues. Germline values: CDR1 SGHRS, CDR2 YFSETQ. In DNA form, the CDR3 reads TGCGCCAGCAGCACGGGACAGGGAGGGTCACCCCTCCACTTT. It translates to CASSTGQGGSPLHF.

The chain links TRBV25-1 to TRBJ1-1; 7 bases map to TRBD1. The germline gives CDR1 MGHDK, CDR2 SYGVNS. This CDR3 comprises 12 residues. Trimming cost V 6 bases and J 10 bases; bases outside gene matches: 8. CDR3 sequence (DNA): TGTGCCAGCAGCACCCTACAGGGGCGAGCTTTCTTT. Translated, it gives CASSTLQGRAFF.

Ten or more counts support this clone. The genes are TRBV21-1 and TRBJ1-5; TRBD1, as called in the table, went unchecked against the DNA. TRBV21-1 is classified as a pseudogene. This CDR3 region has 17 residues. The CDR3 region has the DNA TGTGCCAGCAGCAGACCGGGACAGGGGCTACCTAATCAGCCCCAGCATTTT. Its protein is CASSRPGQGLPNQPQHF.

V is TRBV7-8 and J is TRBJ1-6; D remains unclear. V was cut by 1 base and J by 6 bases, with 16 bases left in between. Looked up from germline, CDR1 is SGHVS and CDR2 is FQNEAQ. The CDR3 spans 17 residues. The CDR3 here is CASSLVSGGGFNSPLHF. As DNA, the CDR3 is TGTGCCAGCAGCTTAGTGTCGGGTGGAGGGTTTAATTCACCCCTCCACTTT.

The chain couples TRBV15 to TRBJ2-7; TRBD2 might be the D (6 bases). Trimming removed 1 base from V and 0 bases from J, with 13 bases in between. The CDR3 is 16 residues long. Germline V lookup: CDR1 LNHNV, CDR2 YYDKDF (reference sequence). The CDR3 DNA reads as TGTGCCACCAGCAGAGGAGGAGCGGGTTACTCCTACGAGCAGTACTTC. Its protein is CATSRGGAGYSYEQYF. The whole variable domain, remainder taken from reference TRBV15 and TRBJ2-7, is DAMVIQNPRYQVTQFGKPVTLSCSQTLNHNVMYWYQQKSSQAPKLLFHYYDKDFNNEADTPDNFQSRRPNTSFCFLDIRSPGLGDTAMYLCATSRGGAGYSYEQYFGPGTRLTVT.

This clone has more than one count but fewer than ten. V is TRBV7-8 and J is TRBJ2-3; the D gene is possibly TRBD2 (6 bases). Germline V gene sequence: CDR1 SGHVS, CDR2 FQNEAQ. V gave up 5 bases and J gave up 0 bases, with 12 bases separating them. The CDR3 runs to 15 residues. The CDR3 sequence: CASSRRAGSTDTQYF. As DNA, the CDR3 is TGTGCCAGCAGCCGGAGGGCTGGTAGCACAGATACGCAGTATTTT.

The V gene is TRBV5-1, the J gene TRBJ2-3, with 7 positions matching TRBD2. In germline, CDR1 is SGHRS, CDR2 YFSETQ. V trimming: 0 bases; J trimming: 1 base; junction bases outside the gene matches: 2. The CDR3 contains 15 residues. CDR3 sequence reads: CASSLGSGGTDTQYF. In nucleotides, the CDR3 is TGCGCCAGCAGCTTGGGGAGCGGGGGCACAGATACGCAGTATTTT.